One sample yielded the 4 T cell receptor beta chains listed below, sequenced in a study of blood T cell repertoires in COVID-19. Assay: immunoSEQ multiplex PCR; the TCRdb copy retains only in-frame clones and omits some. The sample consists of approximately 230,000 clones, under 90% of them appearing once. Specimen: peripheral blood. The receptors stem from a man aged 30-40 years with active or convalescent COVID-19.

This clone showed up just once. The J gene is TRBJ2-3, the V gene TRBV3-1 (or the pseudogene TRBV3-2); D possibly corresponds to TRBD1 (5 bases). Deletions cut 2 bases from V and 6 bases from J, with 15 bases between. The CDR3 consists of 15 residues. Germline CDR1 LGHDT, CDR2 YNNKEL (reference sequence). CDR3 residues: CASSQFAGPADTQYF. The CDR3 coding sequence is TGTGCCAGCAGCCAATTTGCAGGGCCGGCGGATACGCAGTATTTT.

The chain links TRBV2 to TRBJ2-7; 7 bases are shared with TRBD1. The CDR3 loop spans 14 amino acids. V lost 6 bases to trimming and J lost 6 bases; unmatched junction nucleotides: 11. Germline V CDR1 and CDR2: SNHLY, FYNNEI. CDR3 nucleotide sequence: TGTGCCAGCAGAGAATCACAGAACAGGGGCGAGCAGTACTTC. This encodes CASRESQNRGEQYF.

This chain connects TRBV3-1 (or the pseudogene TRBV3-2) to TRBJ1-1; a possible D gene is TRBD1 (6 bases). Trimming took 11 bases from V and 4 from J, leaving 11 bases between them. CDR1 is LGHDT, CDR2 YNNKEL, per germline (reference sequence). The CDR3 has 11 amino acids. CDR3 sequence reads: CAARGGTEAFF. The CDR3 coding sequence is TGTGCCGCGAGAGGGGGCACTGAAGCTTTCTTT.

This clone appeared a single time. The chain combines TRBV7-2 with TRBJ1-5; 8 positions match TRBD1. Germline CDR1 reads SGHTA; CDR2 reads FQGNSA. V trimming: 2 bases; J trimming: 4 bases; junction bases outside the gene matches: 10. CDR3 length equals 17 residues. The CDR3 DNA is TGTGCCAGCAGCTTATGGCAGGGGGCCGATCGAAATCAGCCCCAGCATTTT. Translation gives CASSLWQGADRNQPQHF.